A single sample gave rise to the 23 T cell receptor beta chains below, sequenced in a study of blood T cell repertoires in COVID-19. Clones were read by immunoSEQ multiplex PCR, and TCRdb kept only the in-frame ones, dropping some. In the table there are under 500,000 clones, 75% to 90% of which are singletons. What was sequenced was PBMCs or T cells enriched from blood (not recorded which). The receptor source for this set is a man younger than 45 who had recovered from COVID-19.

This chain links TRBV5-1 with TRBJ1-3, with a possible D match to TRBD1 (6 bases). CDR3 length: 15 residues. Germline lookup yields CDR1 SGHRS and CDR2 YFSETQ. V shed 0 bases and J shed 2 bases, with 9 bases lying between them. The chain's CDR3 is CASSLGTEAGNTIYF. Written as DNA, the CDR3 is TGCGCCAGCAGCTTGGGGACAGAAGCTGGAAACACCATATATTTT.

J is TRBJ2-1 and V is TRBV13; perhaps TRBD2 as D (5 bases). CDR1 and CDR2 from the germline V gene are PRHDT and FYEKMQ (reference sequence). With 5 bases removed from V and 2 bases from J, the gap between germline ends came to 13 bases. The CDR3 is made up of 15 amino acids. CDR3 DNA sequence: TGTGCCAGCAGCGCCAGCGGAAGGACCTACAATGAGCAGTTCTTC. Translating gives CASSASGRTYNEQFF.

This clone has just one count. The chain links TRBV3-1 (or the pseudogene TRBV3-2) to TRBJ2-6, with TRBD1 as a possible D gene (5 bases). Trimming removed 0 bases at V and 0 bases at J, with 12 bases between. This CDR3 comprises 18 residues. Germline V lookup: CDR1 LGHDT, CDR2 YNNKEL (reference sequence). This CDR3 is CASSQDPYRNSGANVLTF. CDR3 nucleotide sequence: TGTGCCAGCAGCCAAGATCCCTACAGGAACTCTGGGGCCAACGTCCTGACTTTC.

The genes are TRBV10-2 and TRBJ2-2; perhaps TRBD2 as D (6 bases). Germline assignment: CDR1 WSHSY and CDR2 SAAADI. This CDR3 spans 17 amino acids. V was cut by 7 bases and J by 6 bases, with 24 bases left in between. This CDR3 is CASTLRLGGGVAGELFF. CDR3 DNA sequence: TGCGCCAGCACCCTTCGTTTGGGGGGAGGCGTCGCCGGGGAGCTGTTTTTT.

The chain combines TRBV25-1 with TRBJ1-2, with 8 bases that match TRBD1. CDR1 is MGHDK, CDR2 SYGVNS, per germline. With 5 bases clipped from V and 8 bases from J, the junction kept 10 bases outside the gene matches. The length of the CDR3 is 14 residues. The CDR3, as DNA: TGTGCCAGCAGTCCCGACAGGGGTAGATGGGGCTACACCTTC. This gives the protein CASSPDRGRWGYTF.

The V call is TRBV10-1, the J call TRBJ2-3; D is perhaps TRBD2 (5 bases). The CDR3 spans 15 residues. Per germline, CDR1 WNHNN and CDR2 SYGVQD (reference sequence). The V end was cut by 4 bases, the J end by 4 bases, with 15 bases between. The CDR3, as DNA: TGCGCCAGCAGTGGCTATGGGAGTCAAGCAGATACGCAGTATTTT. Translation: CASSGYGSQADTQYF.

The chain combines TRBV5-1 with TRBJ1-3; 7 bases line up with TRBD1. Trimming took 1 base from V and 4 from J; bases not matched to a gene: 8. The length of the CDR3 is 16 residues. Germline assignment: CDR1 SGHRS and CDR2 YFSETQ. The CDR3 is CASSLLTGSLGNTIYF. DNA for the CDR3: TGCGCCAGCAGCTTGTTGACAGGGTCGTTGGGAAACACCATATATTTT.

The rearrangement links TRBV28 to TRBJ2-7; D might be TRBD1 (6 bases). V dropped 5 bases and J dropped 3 bases, with 11 bases sitting between them. The V gene's germline CDR1 is MDHEN and CDR2 SYDVKM. This CDR3 has 13 residues. The CDR3 DNA reads TGTGCCAGCAGTCTGACAGGAGGCTACGAGCAGTACTTC. Its translation: CASSLTGGYEQYF.

The chain has TRBV19 and TRBJ2-5; unclear D gene. The CDR3 is 14 residues long. CDR1 is LNHDA and CDR2 is SQIVND in the germline V gene (reference sequence). Trimming shortened V by 5 bases and J by 2 bases, and 12 bases separated the two germline ends. CDR3 in amino acids: CASSPWPRQETQYF. Here the CDR3 DNA reads TGTGCCAGTAGTCCTTGGCCACGACAAGAGACCCAGTACTTC.

This sequence joins TRBV7-9 and TRBJ1-1; D might be TRBD1 (6 bases). Trimming cost V 8 bases and J 1 base, with 17 bases left between them. CDR3 size: 15 residues. Germline lookup yields CDR1 SEHNR and CDR2 FQNEAQ (reference sequence). The CDR3 bases are TGTGCCAGCGAAATCTGGGCGGGGGCGAACACTGAAGCTTTCTTT. Protein sequence: CASEIWAGANTEAFF.

This chain links TRBV5-1 with TRBJ2-3; a possible D gene is TRBD2 (7 bases). In germline, CDR1 is SGHRS, CDR2 YFSETQ. The CDR3 loop spans 13 amino acids. Trimming shortened V by 3 bases and J by 10 bases, and 15 bases separated the two germline ends. The DNA for the CDR3 is TGCGCCAGCAGCTCCGGGGGGCAGAAACCGCAGTATTTT. Its translation: CASSSGGQKPQYF.

The J gene is TRBJ1-6, the V gene TRBV28; unclear D gene. V was shortened by 6 bases and J by 7 bases, with 10 bases between the two germline ends. From germline, CDR1 is MDHEN and CDR2 SYDVKM. The CDR3 contains 13 residues. The CDR3 DNA reads as TGTGCCAGCAGCGAAACTTTCAATTCACCCCTCCACTTT. It translates to CASSETFNSPLHF.

This chain connects TRBV6-5 to TRBJ1-4; 8 bases fit TRBD1. With 6 bases clipped from V and 5 bases from J, the junction kept 2 bases outside the gene matches. Germline V gives CDR1 MNHEY, CDR2 SVGAGI. CDR3 length: 13 amino acids. DNA for the CDR3: TGTGCCAGCAGCCGGACAGGGAATGAAAAACTGTTTTTT. The encoded protein is CASSRTGNEKLFF.

The chain employs TRBV19 and TRBJ2-7; D possibly corresponds to TRBD2 (6 bases). Looked up from germline, CDR1 is LNHDA and CDR2 is SQIVND (reference sequence). The CDR3 consists of 15 residues. Trimming removed 0 bases from V and 2 bases from J, with 11 bases in between. DNA for the CDR3: TGTGCCAGTAGTATAGATTATGGAGGGGCCTACGAGCAGTACTTC. Translating gives CASSIDYGGAYEQYF. Filled out from reference TRBV19 and TRBJ2-7, the complete variable domain reads DGGITQSPKYLFRKEGQNVTLSCEQNLNHDAMYWYRQDPGQGLRLIYYSQIVNDFQKGDIAEGYSVSREKKESFPLTVTSAQKNPTAFYLCASSIDYGGAYEQYFGPGTRLTVT.

The CDR3 region has the DNA TGTGCCACCACAGGCGGGACGCCAAATGAAAAACTGTTTTTT. This gives the protein CATTGGTPNEKLFF. V usage is TRBV28 and J usage is TRBJ1-4; D might be TRBD1 (5 bases). This CDR3 is built from 14 residues. The germline V and J ends were trimmed by 10 bases and 5 bases, with 17 bases remaining between them. Germline lookup yields CDR1 MDHEN and CDR2 SYDVKM.

The chain uses TRBV5-1 and TRBJ2-7, with 10 bases identical to TRBD1. This CDR3 has 16 residues. J lost 6 bases, V lost 2 bases, and 11 bases had no gene match. From germline, CDR1 is SGHRS and CDR2 YFSETQ. CDR3: CASSFTPGTGAVEQYF. The CDR3 DNA reads as TGCGCCAGCAGCTTTACGCCCGGGACAGGGGCGGTCGAGCAGTACTTC. The entire variable domain, with the rest obtained from reference TRBV5-1 and TRBJ2-7, is as follows: KAGVTQTPRYLIKTRGQQVTLSCSPISGHRSVSWYQQTPGQGLQFLFEYFSETQRNKGNFPGRFSGRQFSNSRSEMNVSTLELGDSALYLCASSFTPGTGAVEQYFGPGTRLTVT.

The chain links TRBV30 to TRBJ1-5; D is uncertain. The CDR3 totals 13 residues. In germline, CDR1 is GTSNPN, CDR2 SVGIG (reference sequence). Trimming shortened V by 8 bases and J by 3 bases, and 14 bases separated the two germline ends. CDR3 bases: TGTGCCGTGGCCGCGGGAGACAATCAGCCCCAGCATTTT. This gives the protein CAVAAGDNQPQHF.

In this sample, this clone turned up once. This sequence joins TRBV19 and TRBJ1-2; no clear D. The germline V gene has CDR1 LNHDA and CDR2 SQIVND (reference sequence). The V end lost 6 bases, the J end lost 0 bases, and 11 bases lay between the germline ends. This CDR3 spans 14 amino acids. In DNA, the CDR3 is TGTGCCAGTAGAAGGACTCTTTCTAACTATGGCTACACCTTC. Translating it yields CASRRTLSNYGYTF.

This chain connects TRBV5-6 to TRBJ1-1; TRBD1 is a possible D gene (5 bases). This CDR3 is built from 15 residues. V lost 4 bases and J lost 2, with 15 bases in between. The V gene's germline CDR1 is SGHDT and CDR2 YYEEEE. The CDR3, as DNA: TGTGCCAGCAGCGATATTGACAGAAAAAACACTGAAGCTTTCTTT. Translating it yields CASSDIDRKNTEAFF.

V gene TRBV27 combines with J gene TRBJ1-2; D is undetermined. V lost 6 bases and J lost 4, with 6 bases in between. The V gene's germline CDR1 is MNHEY and CDR2 SMNVEV (reference sequence). This CDR3 region has 11 residues. DNA for the CDR3: TGTGCCAGCAGATCAATCTATGGCTACACCTTC. This codes for CASRSIYGYTF.

The chain recombines TRBV5-1 with TRBJ2-1, with TRBD1 identical over 11 bases. The CDR3 spans 15 residues. CDR1 and CDR2 (germline): SGHRS, YFSETQ. Trimming took 5 bases from V and 4 from J; bases not matched to a gene: 5. The CDR3 nucleotides are TGCGCCAGCAGTGACCGGGACAGGGGGTACAATGAGCAGTTCTTC. The encoded protein is CASSDRDRGYNEQFF. Together with reference TRBV5-1 and TRBJ2-1, the CDR3 gives the full variable domain: KAGVTQTPRYLIKTRGQQVTLSCSPISGHRSVSWYQQTPGQGLQFLFEYFSETQRNKGNFPGRFSGRQFSNSRSEMNVSTLELGDSALYLCASSDRDRGYNEQFFGPGTRLTVL.

This clone has a handful of counts. The chain is built from TRBV5-1 and TRBJ1-1; D perhaps matches TRBD1 (5 bases). The V and J ends lost 5 bases and 0 bases respectively, with 11 bases between them. The CDR3 consists of 14 residues. Germline loops: CDR1 SGHRS, CDR2 YFSETQ. The CDR3 nucleotides read TGCGCCAGCAGGTCGACAGTGATGAACACTGAAGCTTTCTTT. It is translated as CASRSTVMNTEAFF.

The chain has TRBV6-1 and TRBJ1-2, with 7 bases that match TRBD1. Per germline, CDR1 MNHNS and CDR2 SASEGT. Losses at the gene ends were 0 bases for V and 9 bases for J; bases not matched to a gene: 4. The CDR3 totals 13 residues. The CDR3 nucleotides read TGTGCCAGCAGTGAAGCACAGGGGACGAGCTACACCTTC. It specifies CASSEAQGTSYTF.